One and the same sample provided the 26 T cell receptor beta chains below, sequenced in a study of T-cell memory formation after mild COVID-19 (dated by TCRdb to the early 2020s). Library preparation employed 5' RACE. Instrument on record: Illumina NovaSeq 6000. TCRdb cleaned the public reads at Q25 with fastp, built clones with MiXCR and kept in-frame beta chains. Every CDR3 protein is listed once, alongside the most common genes and DNA of its rows. The sample table contains approximately 340,000 distinct CDR3 sequences; only one count was recorded for about 15% of them. The biggest ten clones account for approximately 20% of the sample. Input material: PBMCs or a T cell subset sorted from them (not recorded which). The receptors derive from a man younger than 30 who had mild COVID-19 (a few samples of this study predate the infection). The sample titles of this study are shuffled in the database, so cell type and time point are left out; the donor was told from shared clones.

This clonotype was counted many times. The rearrangement uses TRBV9 and TRBJ1-1, with no clear D. The CDR3 is made up of 13 amino acids. V was pared by 0 bases and J by 1 base, with 4 bases between. Germline-derived CDR1 and CDR2 are SGDLS and YYNGEE. CDR3 DNA sequence: TGTGCCAGCAGCGTAGCAGGGAACACTGAAGCTTTCTTT. The encoded protein is CASSVAGNTEAFF.

The chain recombines TRBV20-1 with TRBJ2-7; D remains unclear. V was shortened by 4 bases and J by 6 bases, with 16 bases between the two germline ends. Per germline, CDR1 DFQATT and CDR2 SNEGSKA (reference sequence). The CDR3 has 13 residues. CDR3: CSAMAPFGVEQYF. CDR3 sequence (DNA): TGCAGTGCTATGGCTCCTTTTGGGGTCGAGCAGTACTTC.

The V gene is TRBV7-9, the J gene TRBJ2-5, with no clear D. The CDR3 loop spans 14 amino acids. Germline V gene lookup returns CDR1 SEHNR and CDR2 FQNEAQ (reference sequence). Between the trimmed V and J ends, which lost 0 bases and 4 bases, there was a span of 9 bases. Here the CDR3 reads CASSLASVVETQYF. In DNA, the CDR3 is TGTGCCAGCAGCTTAGCTTCAGTGGTAGAGACCCAGTACTTC.

This clonotype came up many times. The rearrangement links TRBV5-1 to TRBJ1-6; D is unclear. This CDR3 region has 16 residues. V lost 0 bases to trimming and J lost 9 bases, with 16 bases between them. From germline, CDR1 is SGHRS and CDR2 YFSETQ. The chain's CDR3 is CASSLAVGSGISPLHF. In DNA, the CDR3 is TGCGCCAGCAGCTTGGCCGTCGGCAGCGGGATTTCACCCCTCCACTTT.

This clonotype was observed a few times. The CDR3 reads CASSLGQRINYGYTF. The DNA for the CDR3 is TGTGCCAGCAGTTTAGGGCAGCGAATCAACTATGGCTACACCTTC. V gene TRBV12-3 or TRBV12-4 combines with J gene TRBJ1-2; no clear D. The CDR3 covers 15 residues. The V end lost 1 base, the J end lost 2 bases, and 11 bases lay between the germline ends.

This chain joins TRBV12-3 or TRBV12-4 and TRBJ2-5; D gene uncertain. This CDR3 has 13 amino acids. V lost 4 bases and J 7 bases, leaving 13 bases between the germline ends. The CDR3 bases are TGTGCCAGCAGTTCCGGCCTCCATGGGACCCAGTACTTC. Protein product: CASSSGLHGTQYF.

The chain has TRBV7-2 and TRBJ2-7; 8 bases are a match to TRBD2. This CDR3 comprises 17 residues. Germline CDR1 SGHTA, CDR2 FQGNSA. V lost 5 bases to trimming and J lost 3 bases; unmatched junction nucleotides: 15. CDR3 sequence (DNA): TGTGCCAGCAGCCCTGGTTCTGGTCGGGGGGGATTCTACGAGCAGTACGTC. This codes for CASSPGSGRGGFYEQYV.

V is TRBV20-1 and J is TRBJ1-1; no definite D call. There are 10 residues in the CDR3. CDR1 and CDR2 from the germline V gene are DFQATT and SNEGSKA (reference sequence). V was pared by 7 bases and J by 9 bases, with 12 bases between. Here the CDR3 DNA reads TGCAGTGTTCAGGTAGGGCAAGCTTTCTTT. It specifies CSVQVGQAFF.

The chain joins TRBV5-6 to TRBJ2-7, with D maybe TRBD1 (5 bases). Deletions cut 0 bases from V and 2 bases from J, with 9 bases between. The CDR3 is made up of 14 amino acids. The germline V gene encodes CDR1 SGHDT and CDR2 YYEEEE. CDR3 in amino acids: CASSLGQQAYEQYV. The CDR3 coding sequence is TGTGCCAGCAGCTTGGGACAGCAAGCCTACGAGCAGTACGTC.

This clonotype was observed a few times. The rearrangement uses TRBV7-2 and TRBJ1-3, with a weak D call TRBD1 (6 bases). The CDR3 is 15 amino acids. Germline V gives CDR1 SGHTA, CDR2 FQGNSA. Between the trimmed V and J ends, which lost 3 bases and 5 bases, there was a span of 14 bases. CDR3 residues: CASSFTQGARNTIYF. CDR3 in DNA: TGTGCCAGCAGCTTCACACAGGGTGCGCGAAACACCATATATTTT.

The chain recombines TRBV7-2 with TRBJ2-2; D possibly corresponds to TRBD1 (7 bases). CDR3 length: 15 amino acids. The germline V and J ends were trimmed by 5 bases and 4 bases, with 14 bases remaining between them. Germline V gives CDR1 SGHTA, CDR2 FQGNSA. CDR3 nucleotides: TGTGCCAGCAGCGGGGGGACAGCCGGCACCGGGGAGCTGTTTTTT. Its translation is CASSGGTAGTGELFF.

This clonotype occurred many times. This chain links TRBV7-2 with TRBJ2-4; 8 nucleotides align to TRBD1. CDR1 is SGHTA, CDR2 FQGNSA, per germline. The V segment lost 0 bases and the J segment 3 bases; nucleotides outside the gene matches: 7. This CDR3 has 17 amino acids. The CDR3 spells CASSLAQGQGVKNIQYF. Here the CDR3 DNA reads TGTGCCAGCAGCTTAGCGCAAGGACAGGGAGTCAAAAACATTCAGTACTTC.

The chain has TRBV7-3 and TRBJ1-5; the D is unclear. V shed 3 bases and J shed 1 base, with 10 bases lying between them. This CDR3 is 15 amino acids long. Germline CDR1 reads SGHTA; CDR2 reads FQGTGA. The CDR3 bases are TGTGCCAGCAGCTTTGGGAGGTTAAGCAATCAGCCCCAGCATTTT. Translating gives CASSFGRLSNQPQHF.

In its sample, this clonotype was seen a few times. The V and J genes are TRBV29-1 and TRBJ2-1; 7 bases fit TRBD1. V trimming: 7 bases; J trimming: 0 bases; junction bases outside the gene matches: 9. The CDR3 length is 15 residues. Germline V lookup: CDR1 SQVTM, CDR2 ANQGSEA. CDR3 in DNA: TGCAGCGCGCAGACAGGGTTGGGCTCCTACAATGAGCAGTTCTTC. Amino acids: CSAQTGLGSYNEQFF.

This chain joins TRBV7-2 and TRBJ2-7, with D hard to call. V lost 4 bases, J lost 12 bases, and 16 bases lay in between. Germline V gene lookup returns CDR1 SGHTA and CDR2 FQGNSA. CDR3 size: 12 residues. CDR3: CASSSGSRRLYF. In DNA form, the CDR3 reads TGTGCCAGCAGCTCCGGGTCACGGCGGCTGTACTTC.

The chain has TRBV7-9 and TRBJ2-3; no clear D gene. The V gene's germline CDR1 is SEHNR and CDR2 FQNEAQ (reference sequence). The CDR3 runs to 12 residues. V lost 6 bases and J 0 bases, leaving 4 bases between the germline ends. The CDR3 sequence is CASRRSTDTQYF. CDR3 sequence (DNA): TGTGCCAGCAGACGGAGCACAGATACGCAGTATTTT.

V gene TRBV2 combines with J gene TRBJ2-1; D is unclear. Germline V CDR1 and CDR2: SNHLY, FYNNEI. V was trimmed by 7 bases and J by 6 bases, leaving 10 bases between them. The CDR3 is 12 amino acids. The CDR3 sequence is CASNPIGNEQFF. The CDR3 DNA reads TGTGCCAGCAACCCGATAGGCAATGAGCAGTTCTTC.

The rearrangement joins TRBV14 to TRBJ2-5; the D gene is possibly TRBD1 (6 bases). CDR1 is SGHDN, CDR2 FVKESK, per germline. V lost 1 base and J 2 bases, leaving 8 bases between the germline ends. There are 14 residues in the CDR3. The CDR3 DNA sequence: TGTGCCAGCAGCCAAGTTGGACAGCAAGAGACCCAGTACTTC. It translates to CASSQVGQQETQYF.

This chain joins TRBV6-2 or TRBV6-3 and TRBJ1-1; no clear D. The CDR3 consists of 16 residues. Between the trimmed V and J ends, which lost 5 bases and 1 base, there was a span of 17 bases. The germline gives CDR1 MNHEY, CDR2 SVGEGT. CDR3 sequence reads: CASSRPRTEQNTEAFF. The CDR3 region has the DNA TGTGCCAGCAGTCGACCCAGGACGGAACAGAACACTGAAGCTTTCTTT.

V is TRBV9 and J is TRBJ2-3, with 9 bases identical to TRBD1. The V and J ends lost 0 bases and 4 bases, in that order; junction bases with no gene match: 12. The CDR3 is 18 amino acids. CDR1 is SGDLS and CDR2 is YYNGEE in the germline V gene. CDR3 sequence (DNA): TGTGCCAGCAGCGTAGCTACGGGACGGACAGGGGTCGCAGATACGCAGTATTTT. This gives the protein CASSVATGRTGVADTQYF.

A few counts support this clonotype. The rearrangement uses TRBV19 and TRBJ2-4, with TRBD1 identical over 9 bases. The V segment lost 5 bases and the J segment 0 bases; nucleotides outside the gene matches: 8. This CDR3 has 17 amino acids. CDR1 and CDR2 (germline): LNHDA, SQIVND (reference sequence). DNA for the CDR3: TGTGCCAGTAGTTTCAACAGGGGGCTCGGAGCCAAAAACATTCAGTACTTC. Its translation is CASSFNRGLGAKNIQYF.

A few counts support this clonotype. The chain combines TRBV6-2 or TRBV6-3 with TRBJ2-7, with TRBD2 as a possible D gene (5 bases). The CDR3 is made up of 13 amino acids. Germline CDR1 is MNHEY and CDR2 is SVGEGT. Trimming left V 5 bases short and J 1 base short, with 9 bases between. CDR3 amino acids: CASSPGESYEQYV. In nucleotides, the CDR3 is TGTGCCAGCAGTCCCGGGGAGTCCTACGAGCAGTACGTC.

This clonotype was seen more than once but under ten times. For the CDR3, the DNA is TGTGCCAGCAGCAAAAAACACGGGGGACGCACAGATACGCAGTATTTT. Its translation: CASSKKHGGRTDTQYF. V is TRBV21-1 and J is TRBJ2-3; the D call in the table, TRBD1, was not verified against the DNA. TRBV21-1 is given as a pseudogene. The CDR3 has 16 amino acids.

This chain uses TRBV7-3 with TRBJ2-1, with a possible D match to TRBD1 (5 bases). Germline CDR1 SGHTA, CDR2 FQGTGA. V was cut by 2 bases and J by 2 bases, with 10 bases left in between. The CDR3 loop spans 15 amino acids. This CDR3 is CASSLYRNTYNEQFF. The CDR3 bases are TGTGCCAGCAGCTTATACAGGAATACCTACAATGAGCAGTTCTTC.

This clonotype was observed a few times. V is TRBV11-2 and J is TRBJ1-1, with 8 bases lining up with TRBD1. CDR1 and CDR2 (germline): SGHAT, FQNNGV. Germline trimming cut 5 bases from V and 4 bases from J; bases unmatched to any gene: 6. The CDR3 is 14 amino acids. The CDR3 sequence is CASSTQGAGTEAFF. In nucleotides, the CDR3 is TGTGCCAGCAGCACCCAGGGGGCAGGCACTGAAGCTTTCTTT.

The V call is TRBV4-1, the J call TRBJ1-1; no clear D. Trimming removed 0 bases at V and 5 bases at J, with 7 bases between. CDR1 is MGHRA, CDR2 YSYEKL, per germline. This CDR3 has 13 residues. The CDR3 DNA follows: TGCGCCAGCAGCCAAGATGAGAGAACTGAAGCTTTCTTT. It is translated as CASSQDERTEAFF.